This record covers a single T cell receptor (beta chain). Its target is not known. The sample comes from a study of OX40 agonist ivuxolimab in advanced cancers. Study at large: In this trial design, patients received ivuxolimab intravenously at 0.01 to 10 mg/kg every 2 weeks. Dose-escalation patients suffered from hepatocellular carcinoma, melanoma, renal cell or head and neck cancer. Three patients had partial responses: one hepatocellular carcinoma, two cutaneous melanoma. Study-level findings and limits: With doses of 0.1-3.0 mg/kg, partial responders showed among the lowest clonal expansion.

The data were produced by immunoSEQ multiplex PCR, yet TCRdb's version contains in-frame clones alone and is incomplete. Of fewer than 25,000 clones in the sample, about 88% are singletons; the top ten hold about 35%. CDR3 size: 14 residues. V shed 2 bases, J shed 6 bases, and the junction held 3 bases outside the gene matches. CDR1 and CDR2 from the germline V gene are SNHLY and FYNNEI. This sample comprised CD4+ or CD8+ T cells sorted from blood, obtained in a trial of the OX40 agonist ivuxolimab. This sequence was found in an adult with an advanced solid tumor such as melanoma, head and neck, liver or kidney cancer. V and J are TRBV2 and TRBJ2-3; TRBD2 matches at 9 bases. CDR3: CASSELAGRDTQYF. CDR3 in DNA: TGTGCCAGCAGTGAACTAGCGGGGAGGGATACGCAGTATTTT. The full variable domain, with the rest looked up from reference TRBV2 and TRBJ2-3, is EPEVTQTPSHQVTQMGQEVILRCVPISNHLYFYWYRQILGQKVEFLVSFYNNEISEKSEIFDDQFSVERPDGSNFTLKIRSTKLEDSAMYFCASSELAGRDTQYFGPGTRLTVL.